One TCR beta chain is described in this entry. The method was immunoSEQ multiplex PCR; TCRdb's version includes in-frame clones alone and lacks a portion of them. The table shows roughly 65,000 clones, with about 89% occurring only once. The V gene end was trimmed by 0 bases and the J gene end by 3 bases; junction bases not matched to a gene: 6. Germline V gene lookup returns CDR1 LGHNA and CDR2 YSLEER. This CDR3 has 18 residues. The data belong to a study of cytomegalovirus exposure and HLA in healthy donors. The sequenced sample consisted of PBMCs. This chain uses TRBV4-3 with TRBJ2-2; TRBD1 matches at 11 bases. The TCR sequence derives from a man aged 18 to 30 in good health and CMV-seronegative. The CDR3 region has the DNA TGCGCCAGCAGCCAAGATACGGGGACAGGGGGTTACACCGGGGAGCTGTTTTTT. This encodes CASSQDTGTGGYTGELFF.